The T cell receptor (beta chain) described here comes from a study of shared clonotypes between healthy human individuals. Every donor was a Caucasian adult from Nashville, Tennessee. V was shortened by 6 bases and J by 6 bases, with 11 bases between the two germline ends. Germline V gene lookup returns CDR1 SNHLY and CDR2 FYNNEI. The CDR3 has 12 amino acids. Study observations and caveats: Specimens sampled were limited to blood, with tissue repertoires likely differing. It was anticipated that sequencing depth would influence how many clonotypes donors shared.

A word on this clone: Its antigen is not identified. With a much larger clone just one base away, this may be a read error. No conserved phenylalanine or tryptophan ends this CDR3, so it is likely a read error.

The material for each subset, its genomic DNA, was split evenly across several immunoSEQ plates. The data were produced by immunoSEQ multiplex PCR, yet TCRdb's version contains in-frame clones alone and is incomplete. The profile shows around 500,000 clones, about 78% of them singletons. Sequencing input: PBMCs. This receptor was obtained from a woman aged 40 to 50 in good health. Some clones in this sample may be carry-over from other donors' samples. The chain joins TRBV2 to TRBJ1-2; TRBD1 might be the D (6 bases). CDR3 residues: CASRSTGDGYTL. The CDR3 DNA reads as TGTGCCAGCAGGTCGACAGGCGATGGCTACACCCTC.